The 5 T cell receptor beta chains in this list originate from one sample, sequenced in a study of radiation and T cells in renal cell carcinoma. The time point here: blood 4 weeks post-SBRT, at nephrectomy. Treatment in this sample: 15 Gy SBRT to primary tumor, nephrectomy 4 weeks later. Measured with immunoSEQ multiplex PCR; TCRdb has only the in-frame clones, and not every one. The top ten hold about 2.4% of the sample, which has fewer than 80,000 clones, roughly 85% seen once. The sample here was blood, taken from a patient whose treatment included radiotherapy and nephrectomy. The source of these receptors is a woman aged 55-69 years with renal cell carcinoma.

V and J are TRBV19 and TRBJ1-5, with a tentative D call TRBD1 (6 bases). Per the germline V gene, CDR1 is LNHDA and CDR2 is SQIVND (reference sequence). The length of the CDR3 is 14 residues. V dropped 5 bases and J dropped 2 bases, with 10 bases sitting between them. Here the CDR3 reads CASSPGAGNQPQHF. For the CDR3, the DNA is TGTGCCAGTAGTCCGGGGGCCGGCAATCAGCCCCAGCATTTT.

The rearrangement joins TRBV5-4 to TRBJ1-6; D gene unclear. The V gene lost 4 bases and the J gene lost 7 bases, with 12 bases spanning the gap. The CDR3 is 14 amino acids. In germline, CDR1 is SGHNT, CDR2 YYREEE (reference sequence). This CDR3 is CASSPGWSNSPLHF. For the CDR3, the DNA is TGTGCCAGCAGCCCCGGCTGGTCGAATTCACCCCTCCACTTT.

The V gene is TRBV29-1, the J gene TRBJ2-5; D ambiguous. The germline gives CDR1 SQVTM, CDR2 ANQGSEA. The CDR3 extends over 13 amino acids. Trimming removed 6 bases from V and 5 bases from J, with 16 bases in between. The CDR3 DNA follows: TGCAGCGTGCACAAGAGGACCATGGAGACCCAGTACTTC. This encodes CSVHKRTMETQYF.

The V gene is TRBV7-9, the J gene TRBJ1-1; a possible D gene is TRBD1 (6 bases). CDR3 size: 16 residues. Germline CDR1 is SEHNR and CDR2 is FQNEAQ (reference sequence). V was trimmed by 4 bases and J by 2 bases, leaving 17 bases between them. CDR3 DNA sequence: TGTGCCAGCAGCTCCTGGGCTACAGGGACTAACACTGAAGCTTTCTTT. This gives the protein CASSSWATGTNTEAFF.

This clone was detected a few times. The rearrangement joins TRBV2 to TRBJ1-5; weak D call: TRBD1 (5 bases). Trimming took 3 bases from V and 5 from J, leaving 14 bases between them. The CDR3 contains 15 residues. Germline-derived CDR1 and CDR2 are SNHLY and FYNNEI. CDR3 sequence: CASSDAGGTYQPQHF. CDR3 sequence (DNA): TGTGCCAGCAGTGACGCCGGGGGAACATATCAGCCCCAGCATTTT.